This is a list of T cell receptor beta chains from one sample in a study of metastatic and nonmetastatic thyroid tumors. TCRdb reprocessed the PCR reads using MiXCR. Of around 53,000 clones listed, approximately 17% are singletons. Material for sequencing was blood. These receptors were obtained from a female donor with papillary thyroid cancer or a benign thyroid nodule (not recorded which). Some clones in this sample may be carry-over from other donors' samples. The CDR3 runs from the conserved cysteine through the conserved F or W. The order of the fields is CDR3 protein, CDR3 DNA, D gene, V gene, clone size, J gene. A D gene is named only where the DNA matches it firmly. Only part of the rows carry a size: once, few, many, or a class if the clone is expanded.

CASSSSAGGTEAFF | TGTGCCAGCAGTTCCTCGGCGGGGGGGACTGAAGCTTTCTTT | NA | TRBV6-5 | few | TRBJ1-1
CASSRTGDTGELFF | TGTGCCAGCAGTCGGACGGGCGACACCGGGGAGCTGTTTTTT | NA | TRBV6-4 | many | TRBJ2-2
CASSLAGSVYSPLHF | TGCGCCAGCAGCTTGGCGGGCTCTGTTTACTCACCCCTCCACTTT | NA | TRBV5-1 | NA | TRBJ1-6
CISVPEAYRGREGVLHEQYF | NA | NA | TRBV7-5 | NA | TRBJ2-7
CASSFDTLNEQFF | TGTGCCAGCAGCTTCGACACTCTCAATGAGCAGTTCTTC | NA | TRBV7-3 | many | TRBJ2-1
CASSPGTSVVTDTQYF | TGCGCCAGCAGCCCTGGGACTAGCGTAGTGACAGATACGCAGTATTTT | TRBD2 | TRBV5-1 | many | TRBJ2-3
CASSFQGGSPLHF | TGTGCCAGCAGTTTTCAAGGAGGGTCACCCCTCCACTTT | NA | TRBV6-5 | few | TRBJ1-6
CATQGSGPVYEQYF | TGTGCCACCCAGGGTTCGGGACCGGTCTACGAGCAGTACTTC | NA | TRBV24-1 | NA | TRBJ2-7
CASSPTRTGPQPQHF | TGTGCCAGCAGCCCGACAAGGACAGGGCCTCAGCCCCAGCATTTT | TRBD1 | TRBV28 | many | TRBJ1-5
CASGSGGAAEQFF | TGTGCCAGCGGGAGCGGGGGGGCCGCTGAGCAGTTCTTC | TRBD2 | TRBV6-1 | NA | TRBJ2-1
CASSFGQSGVCEQFF | TGTGCCAGCAGTTTTGGGCAATCGGGAGTATGTGAGCAGTTCTTC | NA | TRBV12-3/TRBV12-4 | few | TRBJ2-1
CASRGIKVPLEKLFF | TGTGCCAGCAGGGGGATTAAGGTCCCGCTTGAAAAACTGTTTTTT | NA | TRBV2 | many | TRBJ1-4
CASRRRGTPQIYEQYF | TGTGCCAGCAGGCGGCGCGGGACACCTCAAATATACGAGCAGTACTTC | NA | TRBV28 | NA | TRBJ2-7
CASVTHYEQYF | TGTGCCAGCGTTACACATTACGAGCAGTACTTC | NA | TRBV12-3/TRBV12-4 | few | TRBJ2-7
CASSLVGPGDSGNTIYF | TGCGCCAGCAGCTTGGTAGGTCCCGGCGACTCTGGAAACACCATATATTTT | NA | TRBV5-1 | NA | TRBJ1-3
CASSRGQGGSSPLHF | TGTGCCAGCAGCCGGGGACAGGGAGGAAGTTCACCCCTCCACTTT | TRBD1 | TRBV3-1 | many | TRBJ1-6
CASSRIQGYGYTF | TGTGCCAGCAGCCGAATACAGGGCTATGGCTACACCTTC | NA | TRBV3-1 | many | TRBJ1-2
CASSPRRVLSGNTIYF | TGTGCCAGCAGCCCCCGCCGGGTCCTCTCTGGAAACACCATATATTTT | NA | TRBV11-2 | many | TRBJ1-3
CASSLPSSGTQYF | TGTGCCAGCAGCTTACCTAGTTCCGGGACCCAGTACTTC | NA | TRBV7-9 | many | TRBJ2-5
CSALHRGGPGTDTQYF | TGCAGTGCTCTCCATCGGGGGGGCCCTGGAACAGATACGCAGTATTTT | TRBD2 | TRBV20-1 | many | TRBJ2-3
CASSRGKTSNTGELFF | TGTGCCAGTAGTCGGGGAAAAACTTCGAACACCGGGGAGCTGTTTTTT | NA | TRBV19 | many | TRBJ2-2
CASSLRGQPKHF | TGTGCAAGCAGTCTAAGGGGTCAGCCCAAGCATTTT | NA | TRBV6-1 | few | TRBJ1-5
CASSSRPKMSAEAFF | TGTGCCAGCAGCTCTCGGCCCAAAATGAGCGCTGAAGCTTTCTTT | NA | TRBV11-1 | NA | TRBJ1-1
CATRGGVYEQYF | TGTGCGACTCGAGGAGGGGTTTACGAGCAGTACTTC | NA | TRBV28 | many | TRBJ2-7
CASSYSNLSSYNEQFF | TGTGCCAGCAGTTACTCGAACCTGAGCTCCTACAATGAGCAGTTCTTC | NA | TRBV6-2/TRBV6-3 | many | TRBJ2-1
CATIDWWLADYNEQFF | TGTGCCACCATTGATTGGTGGCTAGCCGACTACAATGAGCAGTTCTTC | NA | TRBV24-1 | NA | TRBJ2-1
CASSAIPGQINTIYF | TGTGCCAGCAGCGCAATTCCGGGACAGATAAACACCATATATTTT | TRBD1 | TRBV9 | many | TRBJ1-3
CASSSQTEGPNTEAFF | TGTGCCAGCAGCTCCCAGACGGAAGGGCCGAACACTGAAGCTTTCTTT | NA | TRBV11-2 | NA | TRBJ1-1
CASSPNPGHLRVYSNQPQHF | TGTGCCAGCAGCCCGAACCCGGGACACCTGAGGGTTTATAGCAATCAGCCCCAGCATTTT | NA | TRBV4-2 | many | TRBJ1-5
CASSCPNEQFF | TGTGCCAGCAGTTGTCCCAATGAGCAGTTCTTC | NA | TRBV6-1 | many | TRBJ2-1
CASREGLGSPLHF | TGTGCCAGCAGGGAGGGGCTCGGTTCACCCCTCCACTTT | NA | TRBV6-1 | NA | TRBJ1-6
CATSDVDVYQQYF | TGTGCCACCAGTGATGTGGACGTCTACCAGCAGTACTTC | NA | TRBV24-1 | few | TRBJ2-7
CASSSGWGTGELFF | TGTGCCAGCAGCTCTGGGTGGGGGACCGGGGAGCTGTTTTTT | NA | TRBV7-3 | few | TRBJ2-2
CASSLRLLSHTDTQYF | TGTGCCAGCAGCTTAAGACTCCTCTCTCACACAGATACGCAGTATTTT | NA | TRBV5-6 | many | TRBJ2-3
CASSEERVRAFF | TGTGCCAGCAGTGAAGAGAGGGTACGAGCTTTCTTT | NA | TRBV6-1 | many | TRBJ1-1
CASSLLGTGSNTEAFF | TGCGCCAGCAGCTTGTTAGGGACAGGGTCCAACACTGAAGCTTTCTTT | TRBD1 | TRBV5-1 | many | TRBJ1-1
CASTSLQGYEQYF | TGTGCCAGCACAAGTTTACAGGGTTACGAGCAGTACTTC | NA | TRBV6-1 | medium-sized | TRBJ2-7
CASSDLSESKNIQYF | TGTGCCAGCAGTGACCTTTCAGAATCCAAAAACATTCAGTACTTC | NA | TRBV25-1 | many | TRBJ2-4
CASFQGSGANVLTF | TGTGCCAGCTTCCAGGGCTCTGGGGCCAACGTCCTGACTTTC | NA | TRBV18 | many | TRBJ2-6
CAISELQRETQYF | TGTGCCATCAGTGAGCTCCAACGAGAGACCCAGTACTTC | NA | TRBV10-3 | many | TRBJ2-5
CASSESPDTPYNEQFF | TGTGCCAGCAGTGAAAGTCCCGATACGCCCTACAATGAGCAGTTCTTC | NA | TRBV6-1 | many | TRBJ2-1
CARSGGKTHSEGYTF | TGTGCCAGGAGTGGGGGGAAGACACACAGTGAGGGCTACACCTTC | NA | TRBV2 | many | TRBJ1-2
CSSRVPRSGSPYEQYF | TGCAGCTCCCGGGTTCCCAGGAGCGGGAGTCCCTACGAGCAGTACTTC | TRBD2 | TRBV29-1 | NA | TRBJ2-7
CSDTGLSYRDEQYF | TGCAGTGACACCGGGCTGTCCTATAGGGACGAGCAGTACTTC | NA | TRBV20-1 | NA | TRBJ2-7
CASSPGDWETQYF | TGTGCCAGCTCACCAGGTGACTGGGAGACCCAGTACTTC | NA | TRBV18 | NA | TRBJ2-5
CASSQDPRSGLYTIYF | TGCGCCAGCAGCCAAGACCCACGATCCGGGTTATACACCATATATTTT | NA | TRBV4-3 | NA | TRBJ1-3
CASKEGLDSPLHF | TGCGCCAGCAAGGAGGGGCTTGATTCACCCCTCCACTTT | NA | TRBV10-2 | NA | TRBJ1-6
CASTSGQTISYEQYF | TGTGCCAGCACGAGTGGGCAGACAATCTCCTACGAGCAGTACTTC | NA | TRBV2 | NA | TRBJ2-7
CASAKDSVYNEQFF | TGTGCCAGCGCTAAGGATAGCGTCTACAATGAGCAGTTCTTC | NA | TRBV6-1 | NA | TRBJ2-1